This T cell receptor beta chain was captured in a study of shared clonotypes between healthy human individuals. This clone was counted between two and nine times. V gave up 3 bases and J gave up 7 bases, with 4 bases separating them. The CDR3 length is 11 residues. Germline lookup yields CDR1 KGHSH and CDR2 LQKENI. Method: immunoSEQ multiplex PCR; TCRdb's copy keeps in-frame clones and lacks some. The sample lists fewer than 550,000 clones; approximately 79% were seen once. The chain uses TRBV18 and TRBJ2-1, with no clear D. The sequenced material came from PBMCs. The clonotype comes from a middle-aged woman in good health. Some clones in this sample may be carry-over from other donors' samples. CDR3 in DNA: TGTGCCAGCTCACCCGGGAATGAGCAGTTCTTC. Its translation: CASSPGNEQFF.